This is a list of T cell receptor beta chains from one sample in a study of cytomegalovirus exposure and HLA in healthy donors. Clones were sequenced by immunoSEQ multiplex PCR, and TCRdb holds only the in-frame ones, with some missing. The table has under 200,000 clones, approximately 81% seen once. The sample was PBMCs. These TCRs come from a woman aged 18-29 years in good health and CMV-seropositive. Each CDR3 is given with its conserved first and last residue. Where a row states a size, it is once, few, many or the class of an expanded clone; other rows omit it.

J: TRBJ1-1
size: few
V: TRBV7-8
CDR3: CASSLGGRGTEAFF

J: TRBJ2-5
size: few
V: TRBV2
CDR3: CASRRTGGLETQYF

J: TRBJ2-1
size: -
V: TRBV9
CDR3: CASSVGPPSHNEQFF

J: TRBJ1-1
size: -
V: TRBV6-6
CDR3: CASRPGRLNTEAFF

J: TRBJ2-6
size: -
V: TRBV6-4
CDR3: CASSDSAGSGANVLTF

J: TRBJ1-6
size: few
V: TRBV11-2
CDR3: CASSLNRGNSPLHF

J: TRBJ1-4
size: -
V: TRBV19
CDR3: CASADRGREKLFF

J: TRBJ1-1
size: -
V: TRBV19
CDR3: CASLRQGNTEAFF

J: TRBJ2-1
size: -
V: TRBV10-3
CDR3: CAISEGRGEQFF

J: TRBJ2-3
size: -
V: TRBV7-9
CDR3: CASSPAGHTDTQYF

J: TRBJ1-2
size: -
V: TRBV2
CDR3: CASSDRVQGYTF

J: TRBJ2-5
size: -
V: TRBV15
CDR3: CATSPRVFQETQYF

J: TRBJ2-3
size: -
V: TRBV18
CDR3: CASSPGAIDTQYF

J: TRBJ2-1
size: -
V: TRBV19
CDR3: CASSIDYGGGTYNEQFF

J: TRBJ2-1
size: once
V: TRBV9
CDR3: CASSAAGGTFSSYNEQFF

J: TRBJ2-2
size: -
V: TRBV27
CDR3: CASSSSGGGSAGELFF

J: TRBJ1-2
size: few
V: TRBV27
CDR3: CASSFGRGNYGYTF

J: TRBJ2-2
size: once
V: TRBV7-3
CDR3: CASSSSGGASGELFF

J: TRBJ1-2
size: -
V: TRBV6-5
CDR3: CASKFPGVYGYTF

J: TRBJ1-2
size: -
V: TRBV6-1
CDR3: CASSERQGSLLRTF

J: TRBJ2-3
size: few
V: TRBV2
CDR3: CASLTGLQYF

J: TRBJ2-5
size: -
V: TRBV28
CDR3: CASSLRETQYF

J: TRBJ2-5
size: -
V: TRBV5-7
CDR3: CELRGVRTSRETQYF

J: TRBJ1-1
size: -
V: TRBV30
CDR3: CAWKGRGAEAFF

J: TRBJ1-1
size: -
V: TRBV7-3
CDR3: CASSLTERAEAFF

J: TRBJ1-2
size: few
V: TRBV7-9
CDR3: CASSPGQSINYGYTF

J: TRBJ2-1
size: -
V: TRBV6-1
CDR3: CASKGNLAGDEQFF

J: TRBJ2-3
size: -
V: TRBV10-3
CDR3: CAIRTDTDTQYF

J: TRBJ1-5
size: -
V: TRBV12-2
CDR3: CASRLLGSPRYYNQPQHF

J: TRBJ1-1
size: -
V: TRBV7-9
CDR3: CASGTVNTEAFF

J: TRBJ2-3
size: once
V: TRBV4-1
CDR3: CASSTGTGVSDTQYF

J: TRBJ1-1
size: -
V: TRBV30
CDR3: CARNRGGSNTEAFF

J: TRBJ1-4
size: -
V: TRBV6-5
CDR3: CASSYTDRGEKLFF

J: TRBJ1-5
size: -
V: TRBV4-1
CDR3: CASSQVAGKRNQPQHF

J: TRBJ1-1
size: -
V: TRBV5-1
CDR3: CASSLVYRGRDTEAFF

J: TRBJ1-2
size: -
V: TRBV30
CDR3: CAWSVPDRRLRGYGYTF

J: TRBJ1-1
size: -
V: TRBV28
CDR3: CASSFTRGDTEAFF

J: TRBJ1-4
size: -
V: TRBV15
CDR3: CATSRVPSNEKLFF

J: TRBJ2-3
size: -
V: TRBV4-1
CDR3: CASSHLAGGSDTQYF

J: TRBJ2-1
size: -
V: TRBV5-8
CDR3: CASSPDSGWDEQFF

J: TRBJ2-3
size: -
V: TRBV5-4
CDR3: CASSSGLRGRTDTQYF

J: TRBJ1-5
size: -
V: TRBV2
CDR3: CASSRRQGAHQPQHF

J: TRBJ1-3
size: -
V: TRBV5-4
CDR3: CASSSGIGNTIYF

J: TRBJ1-2
size: -
V: TRBV29-1
CDR3: CSVMSGGINYDYGYTF

J: -
size: -
V: TRBV29-1
CDR3: CSVTDAGSTYEQYF

J: TRBJ2-2
size: once
V: TRBV4-1
CDR3: CASSPISYPNTGELFF

J: TRBJ1-4
size: -
V: TRBV19
CDR3: CASSIPGHGEKLFF

J: TRBJ2-2
size: -
V: TRBV6-5
CDR3: CASSRDTPNTGELFF

J: TRBJ1-2
size: -
V: TRBV5-1
CDR3: CASSRGQGHYGYTF

J: TRBJ2-1
size: -
V: TRBV12-5
CDR3: CASGLLSSYNEQFF

J: TRBJ2-3
size: -
V: TRBV4-3
CDR3: CASSRGTGVRSTDTQYF